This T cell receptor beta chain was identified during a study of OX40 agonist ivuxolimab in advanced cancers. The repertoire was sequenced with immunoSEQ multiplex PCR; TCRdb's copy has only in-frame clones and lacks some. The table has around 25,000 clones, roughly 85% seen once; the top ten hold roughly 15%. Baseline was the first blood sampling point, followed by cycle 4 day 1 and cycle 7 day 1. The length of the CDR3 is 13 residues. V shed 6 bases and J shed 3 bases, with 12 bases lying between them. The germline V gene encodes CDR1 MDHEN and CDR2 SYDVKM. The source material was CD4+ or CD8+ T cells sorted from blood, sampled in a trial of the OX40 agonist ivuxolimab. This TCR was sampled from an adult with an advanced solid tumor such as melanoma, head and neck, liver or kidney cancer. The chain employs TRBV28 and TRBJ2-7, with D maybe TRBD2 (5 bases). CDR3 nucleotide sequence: TGTGCCAGCAGCCGGCGGGTCCACTACGAGCAGTACTTC. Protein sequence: CASSRRVHYEQYF.